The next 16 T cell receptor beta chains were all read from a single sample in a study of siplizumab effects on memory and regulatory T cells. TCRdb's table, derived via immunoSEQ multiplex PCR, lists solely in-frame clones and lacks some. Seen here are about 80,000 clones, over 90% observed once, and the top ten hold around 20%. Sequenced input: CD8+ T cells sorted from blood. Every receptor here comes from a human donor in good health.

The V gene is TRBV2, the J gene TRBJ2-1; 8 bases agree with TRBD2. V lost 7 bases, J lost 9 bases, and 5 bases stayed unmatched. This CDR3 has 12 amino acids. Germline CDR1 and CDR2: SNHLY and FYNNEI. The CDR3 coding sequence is TGTGCCAGCACAGCGGGAGAACGTGAGCAGTTCTTC. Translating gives CASTAGEREQFF.

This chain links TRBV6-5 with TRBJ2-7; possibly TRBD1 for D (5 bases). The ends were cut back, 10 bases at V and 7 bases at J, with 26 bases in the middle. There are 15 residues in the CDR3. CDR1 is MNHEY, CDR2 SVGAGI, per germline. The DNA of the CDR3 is TGTGCCAACTCGAAAGGGGAATATAGAATCGAGGAGCAGTACTTC. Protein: CANSKGEYRIEEQYF.

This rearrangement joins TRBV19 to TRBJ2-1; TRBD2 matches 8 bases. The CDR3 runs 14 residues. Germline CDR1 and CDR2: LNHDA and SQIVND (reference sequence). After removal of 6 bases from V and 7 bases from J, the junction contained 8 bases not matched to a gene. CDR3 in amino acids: CASRTREGINEQFF. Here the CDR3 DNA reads TGTGCCAGTAGGACTCGGGAGGGCATAAATGAGCAGTTCTTC.

CDR3 sequence (DNA): TGTGCCAGCAGCCAAGATGTCCGAGGTAATGAGCAGTTCTTC. It yields the protein CASSQDVRGNEQFF. The chain couples TRBV4-2 to TRBJ2-1; D not resolved. Deletions cut 0 bases from V and 7 bases from J, with 10 bases between. CDR1 is LGHNA, CDR2 YNFKEQ, per germline. This CDR3 spans 14 amino acids.

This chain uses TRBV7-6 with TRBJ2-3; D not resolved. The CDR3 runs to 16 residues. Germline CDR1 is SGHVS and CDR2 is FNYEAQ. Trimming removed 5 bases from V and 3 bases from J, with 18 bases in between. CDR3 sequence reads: CASSEVNEQRTDTQYF. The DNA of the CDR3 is TGTGCCAGCAGCGAGGTGAACGAACAGAGAACAGATACGCAGTATTTT. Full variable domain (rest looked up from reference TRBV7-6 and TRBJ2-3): GAGVSQSPRYKVTKRGQDVALRCDPISGHVSLYWYRQALGQGPEFLTYFNYEAQQDKSGLPNDRFSAERPEGSISTLTIQRTEQRDSAMYRCASSEVNEQRTDTQYFGPGTRLTVL.

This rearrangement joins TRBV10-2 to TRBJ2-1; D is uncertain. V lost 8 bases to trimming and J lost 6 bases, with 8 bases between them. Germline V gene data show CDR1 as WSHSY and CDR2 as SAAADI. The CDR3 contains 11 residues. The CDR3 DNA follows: TGCGCCAGCTCCCAGAGCAATGAGCAGTTCTTC. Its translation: CASSQSNEQFF.

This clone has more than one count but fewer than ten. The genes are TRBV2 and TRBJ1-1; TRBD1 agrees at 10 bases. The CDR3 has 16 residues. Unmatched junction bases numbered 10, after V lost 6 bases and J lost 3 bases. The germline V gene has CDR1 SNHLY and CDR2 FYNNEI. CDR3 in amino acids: CASRGLTDRGYTEAFF. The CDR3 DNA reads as TGTGCCAGCAGAGGATTGACGGACAGGGGGTACACTGAAGCTTTCTTT.

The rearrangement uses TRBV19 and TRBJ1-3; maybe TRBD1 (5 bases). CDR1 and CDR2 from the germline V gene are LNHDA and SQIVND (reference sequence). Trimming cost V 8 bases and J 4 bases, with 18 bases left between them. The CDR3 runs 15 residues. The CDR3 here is CASSEGRPSGNTIYF. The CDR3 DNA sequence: TGTGCCAGTTCCGAGGGACGGCCGTCCGGAAACACCATATATTTT.

For the CDR3, the DNA is TGTGCCAGCAGTTATCAGGGACAGGGGTTATCCTACGAGCAGTACTTC. This encodes CASSYQGQGLSYEQYF. V is TRBV6-5 and J is TRBJ2-7; 10 bases are shared with TRBD1. CDR1 is MNHEY, CDR2 SVGAGI, per germline. Unmatched junction bases numbered 6, after V lost 3 bases and J lost 1 base. The CDR3 has 16 residues.

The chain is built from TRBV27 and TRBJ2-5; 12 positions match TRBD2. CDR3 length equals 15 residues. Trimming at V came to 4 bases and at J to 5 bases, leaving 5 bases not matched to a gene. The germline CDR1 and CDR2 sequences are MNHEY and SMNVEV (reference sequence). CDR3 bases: TGTGCCAGCAGTTCGACTAGCGGGAGTTTGGAGACCCAGTACTTC. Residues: CASSSTSGSLETQYF.

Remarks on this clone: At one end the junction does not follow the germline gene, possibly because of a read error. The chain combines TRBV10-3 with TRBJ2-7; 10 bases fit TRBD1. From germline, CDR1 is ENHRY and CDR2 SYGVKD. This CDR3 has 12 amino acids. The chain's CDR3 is CAISEPRQGALF. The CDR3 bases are TGTGCCATCAGTGAGCCCCGACAGGGGGCTCTATTC.

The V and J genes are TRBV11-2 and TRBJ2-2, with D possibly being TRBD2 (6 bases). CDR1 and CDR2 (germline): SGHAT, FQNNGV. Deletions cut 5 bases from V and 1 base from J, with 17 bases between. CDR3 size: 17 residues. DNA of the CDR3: TGTGCCAGCAGCACGGATCTGACGGGACTGAACACCGGGGAGCTGTTTTTT. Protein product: CASSTDLTGLNTGELFF.

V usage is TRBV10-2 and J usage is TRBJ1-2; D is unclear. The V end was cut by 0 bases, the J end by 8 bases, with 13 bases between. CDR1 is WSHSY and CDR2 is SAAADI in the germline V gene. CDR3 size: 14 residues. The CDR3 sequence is CASSESGPGRGYTF. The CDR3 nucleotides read TGCGCCAGCAGTGAGTCAGGCCCGGGTCGGGGCTACACCTTC.

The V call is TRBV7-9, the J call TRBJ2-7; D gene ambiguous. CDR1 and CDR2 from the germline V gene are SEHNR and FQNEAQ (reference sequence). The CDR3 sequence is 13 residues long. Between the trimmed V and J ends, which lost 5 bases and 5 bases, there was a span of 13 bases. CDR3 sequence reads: CASSPREAHEQYF. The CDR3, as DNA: TGTGCCAGCAGCCCCCGCGAGGCCCACGAGCAGTACTTC.

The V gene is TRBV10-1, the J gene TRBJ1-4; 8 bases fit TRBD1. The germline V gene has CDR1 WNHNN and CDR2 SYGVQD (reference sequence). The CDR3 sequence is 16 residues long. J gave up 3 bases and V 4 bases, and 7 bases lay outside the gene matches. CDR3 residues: CASSVLQGEPNEKLFF. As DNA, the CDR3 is TGCGCCAGCAGTGTGTTACAGGGGGAACCTAATGAAAAACTGTTTTTT.

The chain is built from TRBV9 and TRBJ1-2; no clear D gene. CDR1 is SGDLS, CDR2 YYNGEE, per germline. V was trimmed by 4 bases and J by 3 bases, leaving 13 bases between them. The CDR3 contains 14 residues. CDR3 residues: CASSPLGQDYGYTF. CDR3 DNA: TGTGCCAGCAGCCCTCTAGGGCAAGACTATGGCTACACCTTC.